This TCR beta chain was captured in a study of CD8 T cells in Susac syndrome. Findings and limits, study-wide: Individuals included in the TCR sequencing and HLA analysis were acknowledged by the study to be relatively few in number.

An amount of RNA that ranged from about 0.45 to 1 ug was reverse transcribed with random hexamers. TCRdb called the immunoSEQ multiplex PCR reads again in MiXCR, with one record for every CDR3 protein. The sample carries about 430,000 distinct CDR3 sequences, around 85% recorded once. Regarding this clonotype: Its antigen is still unknown.

Trimming stripped 8 bases from V and 0 bases from J, with 11 bases between. The CDR3 sequence is 14 residues long. Germline V gene sequence: CDR1 MNHEY, CDR2 SVGAGI. TCR beta sequences were obtained from blood CD8+ and CD4+ T cells. Sequences were obtained from CD8+ T cells from PBMCs. This receptor was obtained from a human donor with multiple sclerosis. V is TRBV6-5 and J is TRBJ1-5, with a weak D call TRBD1 (5 bases). The CDR3 sequence: CASWGGYSNQPQHF. The CDR3 nucleotides are TGTGCCAGCTGGGGGGGGTATAGCAATCAGCCCCAGCATTTT.